This record looks at one T cell receptor beta chain sequence and its context. Its antigen is not identified. These data belong to a study of tumor-infiltrating lymphocytes in localized non-small cell lung cancer. Broader study findings: Not all patients were TCR sequenced, owing to tissue quantity.

Clones were read by immunoSEQ multiplex PCR, and TCRdb kept only the in-frame ones, dropping some. The sample holds about 8,900 clones; roughly two thirds are singletons and the top ten take about 9.2%. The clonotype was recovered from a human donor with non-small cell lung cancer. The sequenced material came from uninvolved lung tissue not adjacent to the tumor.

The DNA for the CDR3 is TGTGCCAGCAGCTACAACTCCAACACCGGGGAGCTGTTTTTT. Translated, it gives CASSYNSNTGELFF. The chain has TRBV7-3 and TRBJ2-2, with D hard to call. Germline CDR1 is SGHTA and CDR2 is FQGTGA. Trimming cost V 4 bases and J 2 bases, with 8 bases left between them. The CDR3 spans 14 residues. Complete variable domain (other parts from reference TRBV7-3 and TRBJ2-2): GAGVSQTPSNKVTEKGKYVELRCDPISGHTALYWYRQSLGQGPEFLIYFQGTGAADDSGLPNDRFFAVRPEGSVSTLKIQRTERGDSAVYLCASSYNSNTGELFFGEGSRLTVL.